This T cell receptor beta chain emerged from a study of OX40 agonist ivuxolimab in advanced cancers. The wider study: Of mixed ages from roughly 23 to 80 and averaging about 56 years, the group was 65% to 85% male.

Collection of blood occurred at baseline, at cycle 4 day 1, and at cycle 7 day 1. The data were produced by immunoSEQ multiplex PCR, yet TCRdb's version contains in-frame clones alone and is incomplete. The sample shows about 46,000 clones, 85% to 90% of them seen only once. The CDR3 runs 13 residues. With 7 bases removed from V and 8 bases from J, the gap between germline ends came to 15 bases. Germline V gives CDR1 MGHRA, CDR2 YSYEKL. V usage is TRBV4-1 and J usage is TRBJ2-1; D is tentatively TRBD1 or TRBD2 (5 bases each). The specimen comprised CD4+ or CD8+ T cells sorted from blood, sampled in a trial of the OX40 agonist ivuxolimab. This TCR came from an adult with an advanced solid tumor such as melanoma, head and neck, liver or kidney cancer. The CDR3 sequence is CASKEKPGHEQFF. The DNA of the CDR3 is TGCGCCAGCAAGGAAAAACCGGGACATGAGCAGTTCTTC.